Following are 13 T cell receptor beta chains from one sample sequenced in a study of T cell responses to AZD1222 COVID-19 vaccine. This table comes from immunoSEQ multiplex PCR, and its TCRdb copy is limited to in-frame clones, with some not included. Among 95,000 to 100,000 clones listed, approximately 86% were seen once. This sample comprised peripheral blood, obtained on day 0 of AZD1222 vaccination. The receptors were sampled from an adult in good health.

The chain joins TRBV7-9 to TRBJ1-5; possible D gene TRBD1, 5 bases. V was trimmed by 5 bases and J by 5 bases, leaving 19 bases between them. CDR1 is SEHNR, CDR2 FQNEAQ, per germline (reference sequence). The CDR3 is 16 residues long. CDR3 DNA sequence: TGTGCCAGCAGCGGCTCCAACCTCCGAGGGGATCAGCCCCAGCATTTT. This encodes CASSGSNLRGDQPQHF.

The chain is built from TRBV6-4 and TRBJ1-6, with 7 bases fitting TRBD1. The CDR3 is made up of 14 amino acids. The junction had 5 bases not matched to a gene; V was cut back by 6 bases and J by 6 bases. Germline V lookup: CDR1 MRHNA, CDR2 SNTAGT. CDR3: CASSRDRFNSPLHF. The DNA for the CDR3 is TGTGCCAGCAGCCGGGACAGATTTAATTCACCCCTCCACTTT.

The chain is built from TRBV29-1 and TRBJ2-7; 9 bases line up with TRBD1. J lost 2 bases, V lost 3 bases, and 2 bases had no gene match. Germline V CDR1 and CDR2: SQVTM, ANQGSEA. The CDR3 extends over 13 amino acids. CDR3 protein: CSVDGTGTYEQYF. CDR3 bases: TGCAGCGTTGACGGGACAGGGACCTACGAGCAGTACTTC.

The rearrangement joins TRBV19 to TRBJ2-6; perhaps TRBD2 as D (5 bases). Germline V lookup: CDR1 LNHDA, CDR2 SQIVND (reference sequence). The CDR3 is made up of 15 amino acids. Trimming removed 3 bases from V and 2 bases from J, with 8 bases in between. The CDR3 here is CASSILRAGANVLTF. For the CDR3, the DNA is TGTGCCAGTAGTATTCTGCGGGCTGGGGCCAACGTCCTGACTTTC.

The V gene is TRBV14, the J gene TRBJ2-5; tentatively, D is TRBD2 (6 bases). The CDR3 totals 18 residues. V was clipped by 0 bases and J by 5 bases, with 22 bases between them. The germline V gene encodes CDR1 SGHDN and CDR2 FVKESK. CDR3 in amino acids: CASSQDPLRRRGGETQYF. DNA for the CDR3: TGTGCCAGCAGCCAAGATCCCCTCCGAAGGAGGGGTGGGGAGACCCAGTACTTC.

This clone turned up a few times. The CDR3 region has the DNA TGTGCCAGCAGTCGCCTATTGGACAGGGTGTATGGTCAGCCCCAGCATTTT. It codes for CASSRLLDRVYGQPQHF. The chain combines TRBV6-2 or TRBV6-3 with TRBJ1-5; 8 nucleotides match TRBD1. This CDR3 contains 17 residues. Trimming at V came to 5 bases and at J to 6 bases, leaving 15 bases not matched to a gene. Per the germline V gene, CDR1 is MNHEY and CDR2 is SVGEGT.

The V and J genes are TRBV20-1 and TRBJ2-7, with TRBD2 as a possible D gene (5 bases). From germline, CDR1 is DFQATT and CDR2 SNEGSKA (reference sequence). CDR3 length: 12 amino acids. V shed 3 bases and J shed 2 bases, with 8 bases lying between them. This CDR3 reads CSASEGTYEQYF. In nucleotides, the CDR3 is TGCAGTGCTAGTGAGGGCACCTACGAGCAGTACTTC.

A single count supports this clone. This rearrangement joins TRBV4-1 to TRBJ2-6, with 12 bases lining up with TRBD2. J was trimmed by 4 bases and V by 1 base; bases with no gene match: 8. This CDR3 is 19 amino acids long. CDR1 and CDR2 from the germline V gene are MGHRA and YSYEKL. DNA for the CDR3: TGCGCCAGCAGCCAAGGGACTAGCGGGGTAGGGCGCGGGGCCAACGTCCTGACTTTC. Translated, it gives CASSQGTSGVGRGANVLTF.

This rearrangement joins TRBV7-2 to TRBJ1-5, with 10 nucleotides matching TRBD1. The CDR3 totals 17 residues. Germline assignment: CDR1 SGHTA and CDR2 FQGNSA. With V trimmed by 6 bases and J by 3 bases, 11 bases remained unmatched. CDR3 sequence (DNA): TGTGCCAGCAGGAATGCCCCGGGACAGGGGAACAATCAGCCCCAGCATTTT. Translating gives CASRNAPGQGNNQPQHF.

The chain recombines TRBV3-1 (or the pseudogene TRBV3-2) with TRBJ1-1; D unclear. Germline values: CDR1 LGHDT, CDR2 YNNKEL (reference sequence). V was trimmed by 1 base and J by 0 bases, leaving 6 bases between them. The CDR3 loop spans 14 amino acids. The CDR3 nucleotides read TGTGCCAGCAGCCAAGGGGATTTGAACACTGAAGCTTTCTTT. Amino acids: CASSQGDLNTEAFF.

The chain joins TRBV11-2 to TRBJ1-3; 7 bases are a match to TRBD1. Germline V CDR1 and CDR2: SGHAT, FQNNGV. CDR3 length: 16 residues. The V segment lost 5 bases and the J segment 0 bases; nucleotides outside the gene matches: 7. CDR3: CASSLRGDSSGNTIYF. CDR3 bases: TGTGCCAGCAGCCTTAGAGGGGACAGCTCTGGAAACACCATATATTTT.

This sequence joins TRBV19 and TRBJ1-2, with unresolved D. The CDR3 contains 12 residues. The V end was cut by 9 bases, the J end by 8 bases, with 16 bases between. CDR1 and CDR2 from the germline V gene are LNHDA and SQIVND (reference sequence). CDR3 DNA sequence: TGTGCCAGCTCGGACGGGAGGAGAGGCTACACCTTC. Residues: CASSDGRRGYTF.

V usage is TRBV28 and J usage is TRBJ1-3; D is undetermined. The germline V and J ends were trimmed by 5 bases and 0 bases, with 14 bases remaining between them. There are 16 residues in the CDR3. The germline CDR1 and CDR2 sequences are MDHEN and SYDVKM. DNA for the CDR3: TGTGCCAGCAGTCTGAAACCACCATCCTCTGGAAACACCATATATTTT. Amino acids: CASSLKPPSSGNTIYF. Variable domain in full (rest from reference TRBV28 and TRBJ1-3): DVKVTQSSRYLVKRTGEKVFLECVQDMDHENMFWYRQDPGLGLRLIYFSYDVKMKEKGDIPEGYSVSREKKERFSLILESASTNQTSMYLCASSLKPPSSGNTIYFGEGSWLTVV.